This T cell receptor beta chain was profiled in a study of post-analysis software for immune sequencing data. Overall study findings and caveats: The study found significantly lower normalized Chao1 diversity in multiple sclerosis patients than in controls. F measure grouped same-batch samples tightly together. Higher frequency in patients than in controls was seen for five TRBV segments, with TRBV5-6, TRBV5-1 and TRBV20-1 among them.

The V segment lost 0 bases and the J segment 5 bases; nucleotides outside the gene matches: 6. CDR3 length: 16 amino acids. Germline CDR1 is SGHRS and CDR2 is YFSETQ. Libraries were made from TCR beta cDNA, and they carried unique molecular identifiers. Approximately 500,000 cDNA molecules were obtained per 1 to 10 million input T cells. TCRdb reprocessed the PCR reads with MiXCR, giving one entry per CDR3 protein. The repertoire holds some 690,000 distinct CDR3 sequences, with 25% to 30% as singletons. On this clonotype: Its antigen remains unidentified.

Sequencing was performed on blood. This chain joins TRBV5-1 and TRBJ2-1; 9 bases fit TRBD1. The sequence came from a girl aged 5-17 years with multiple sclerosis. DNA for the CDR3: TGCGCCAGCAGCTTGGCCGGGACAGGGAGGAACAATGAGCAGTTCTTC. This codes for CASSLAGTGRNNEQFF.